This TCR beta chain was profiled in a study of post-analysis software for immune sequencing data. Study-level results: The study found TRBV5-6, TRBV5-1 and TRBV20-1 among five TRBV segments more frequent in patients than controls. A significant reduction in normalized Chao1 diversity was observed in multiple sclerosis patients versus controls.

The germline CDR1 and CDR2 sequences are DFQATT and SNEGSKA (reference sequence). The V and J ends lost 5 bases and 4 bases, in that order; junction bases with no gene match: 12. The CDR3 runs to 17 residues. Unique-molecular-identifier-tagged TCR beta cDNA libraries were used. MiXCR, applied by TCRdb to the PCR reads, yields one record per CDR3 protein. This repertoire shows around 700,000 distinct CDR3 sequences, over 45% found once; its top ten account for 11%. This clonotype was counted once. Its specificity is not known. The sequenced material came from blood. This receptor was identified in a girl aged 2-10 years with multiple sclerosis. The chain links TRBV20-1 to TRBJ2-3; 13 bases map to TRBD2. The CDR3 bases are TGCAGTGCTTCAGGACTAGCGGGAGAAGGCGGCGCAGATACGCAGTATTTT. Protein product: CSASGLAGEGGADTQYF.